The clone carrying this T cell receptor beta chain came up a few times. The antigen is undetermined. The entry originates in a study of beta chain features in type 1 diabetes. Study details: Healthy donors and patients showed comparable age, gender and cell yields. General observations from the study: A potential influence of HLA type upon TCRB rearrangement remained unresolved herein. Type 1 diabetes patients had fewer VDJ junction insertions and more deletions.

The entirety of the isolated RNA underwent reverse transcription, so expressed TCRB transcripts were sequenced. Sequencing used immunoSEQ multiplex PCR; TCRdb keeps in-frame clones, though not all of them. Seen here are 110,000 to 150,000 clones, about 9.1% observed once, and the top ten hold around 0.65%. Averaging approximately 0.11 L, one heparinised blood draw was given by each donor. The CDR3 totals 15 residues. The V gene lost 5 bases and the J gene lost 4 bases, with 17 bases spanning the gap. Per germline, CDR1 MNHNY and CDR2 SVGAGI (reference sequence). The sequence derives from a middle-aged woman in good health. The chain links TRBV6-6 to TRBJ1-1, with a weak D call TRBD1 (5 bases). The sample taken for sequencing was central memory CD4+ T cells from blood. In DNA form, the CDR3 reads TGTGCCAGCAGTCGAGGATTATTGGGGCTCACTGAAGCTTTCTTT. Amino acids: CASSRGLLGLTEAFF.